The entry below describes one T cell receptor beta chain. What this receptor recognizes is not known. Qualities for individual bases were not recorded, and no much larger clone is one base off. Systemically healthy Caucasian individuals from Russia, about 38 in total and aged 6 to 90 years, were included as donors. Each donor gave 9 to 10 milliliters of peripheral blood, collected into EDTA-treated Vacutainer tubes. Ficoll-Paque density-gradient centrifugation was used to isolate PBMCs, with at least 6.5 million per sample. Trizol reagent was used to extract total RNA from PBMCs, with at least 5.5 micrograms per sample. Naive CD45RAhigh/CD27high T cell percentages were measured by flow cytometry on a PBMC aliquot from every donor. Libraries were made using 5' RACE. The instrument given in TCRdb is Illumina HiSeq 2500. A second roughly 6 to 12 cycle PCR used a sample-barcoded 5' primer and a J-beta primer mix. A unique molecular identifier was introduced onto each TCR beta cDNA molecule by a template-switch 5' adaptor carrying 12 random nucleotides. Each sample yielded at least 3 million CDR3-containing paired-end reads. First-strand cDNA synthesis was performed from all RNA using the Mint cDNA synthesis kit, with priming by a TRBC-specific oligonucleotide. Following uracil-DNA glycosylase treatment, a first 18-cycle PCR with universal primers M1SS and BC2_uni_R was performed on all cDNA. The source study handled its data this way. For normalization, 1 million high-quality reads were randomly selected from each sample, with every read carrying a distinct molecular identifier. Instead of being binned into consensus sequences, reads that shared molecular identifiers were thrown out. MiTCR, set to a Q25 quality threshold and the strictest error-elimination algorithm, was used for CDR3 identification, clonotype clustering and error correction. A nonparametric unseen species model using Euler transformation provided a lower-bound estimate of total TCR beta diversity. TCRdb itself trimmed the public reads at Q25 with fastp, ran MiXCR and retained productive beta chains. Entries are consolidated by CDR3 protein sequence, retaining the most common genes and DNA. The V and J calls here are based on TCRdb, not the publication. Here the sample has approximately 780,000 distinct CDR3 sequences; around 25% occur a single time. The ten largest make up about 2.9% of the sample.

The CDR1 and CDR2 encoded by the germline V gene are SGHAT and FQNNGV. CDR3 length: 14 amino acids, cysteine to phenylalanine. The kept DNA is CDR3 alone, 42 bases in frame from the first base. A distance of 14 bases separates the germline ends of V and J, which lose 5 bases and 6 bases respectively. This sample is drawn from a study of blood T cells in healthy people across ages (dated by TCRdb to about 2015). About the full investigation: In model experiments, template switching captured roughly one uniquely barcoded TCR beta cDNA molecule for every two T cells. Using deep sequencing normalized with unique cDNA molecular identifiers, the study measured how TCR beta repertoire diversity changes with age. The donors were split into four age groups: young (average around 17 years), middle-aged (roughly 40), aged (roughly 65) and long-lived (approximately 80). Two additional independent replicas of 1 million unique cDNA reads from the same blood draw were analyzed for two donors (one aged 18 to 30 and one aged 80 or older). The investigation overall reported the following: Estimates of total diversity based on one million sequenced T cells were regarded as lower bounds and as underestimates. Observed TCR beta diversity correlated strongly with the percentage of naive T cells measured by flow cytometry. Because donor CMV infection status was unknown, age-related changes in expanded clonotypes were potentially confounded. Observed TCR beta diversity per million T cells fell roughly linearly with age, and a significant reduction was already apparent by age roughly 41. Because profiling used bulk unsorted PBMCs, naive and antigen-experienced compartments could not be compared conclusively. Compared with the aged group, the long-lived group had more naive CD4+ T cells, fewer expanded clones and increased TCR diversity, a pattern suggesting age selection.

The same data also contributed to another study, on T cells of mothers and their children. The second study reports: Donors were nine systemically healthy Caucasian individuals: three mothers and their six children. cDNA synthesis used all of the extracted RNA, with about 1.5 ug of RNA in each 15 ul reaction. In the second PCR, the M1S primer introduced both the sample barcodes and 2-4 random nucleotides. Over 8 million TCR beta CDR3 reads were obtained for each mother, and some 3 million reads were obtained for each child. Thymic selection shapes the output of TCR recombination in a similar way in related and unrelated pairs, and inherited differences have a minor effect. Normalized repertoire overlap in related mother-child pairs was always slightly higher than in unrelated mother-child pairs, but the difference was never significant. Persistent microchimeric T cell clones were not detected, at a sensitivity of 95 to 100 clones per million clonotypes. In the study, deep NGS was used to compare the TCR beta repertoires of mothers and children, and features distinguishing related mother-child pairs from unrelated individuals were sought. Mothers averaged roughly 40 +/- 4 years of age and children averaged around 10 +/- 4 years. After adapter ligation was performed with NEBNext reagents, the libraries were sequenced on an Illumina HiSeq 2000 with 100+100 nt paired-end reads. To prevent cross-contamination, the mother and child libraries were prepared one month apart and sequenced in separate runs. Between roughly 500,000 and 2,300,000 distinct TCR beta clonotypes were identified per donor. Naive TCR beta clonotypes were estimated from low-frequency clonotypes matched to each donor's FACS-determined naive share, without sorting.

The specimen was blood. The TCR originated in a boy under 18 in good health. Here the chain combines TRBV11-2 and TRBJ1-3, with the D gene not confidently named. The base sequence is TGTGCCAGCAGCCTCAGCCTGGAGAAAAACACCATATATTTT. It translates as CASSLSLEKNTIYF.